This section outlines one TCR beta chain sequence together with its context. This entry belongs to a study of blood T cell repertoires in COVID-19. The CDR3 runs 15 residues. Trimming took 3 bases from V and 3 from J; bases not matched to a gene: 3. Germline CDR1 is SGHVS and CDR2 is FQNEAQ. In the original analysis: Amplifying reference gene primers gave estimates of nucleated cell counts. Sequenced by immunoSEQ multiplex PCR; TCRdb stores in-frame clones only, minus some. The DNA was the basis for D and trimming; V, J and clone size are from that table. The sample consists of 150,000 or so clones, about four fifths of them appearing once.

V usage is TRBV7-8 and J usage is TRBJ2-2, with TRBD2 identical over 8 bases. The sequenced sample consisted of peripheral blood. The receptor comes from a human donor with acute or convalescent COVID-19. The donor label of this sample is uncertain. CDR3: CASSFASGHTGELFF. The CDR3 DNA reads TGTGCCAGCAGCTTCGCTAGCGGGCACACCGGGGAGCTGTTTTTT.